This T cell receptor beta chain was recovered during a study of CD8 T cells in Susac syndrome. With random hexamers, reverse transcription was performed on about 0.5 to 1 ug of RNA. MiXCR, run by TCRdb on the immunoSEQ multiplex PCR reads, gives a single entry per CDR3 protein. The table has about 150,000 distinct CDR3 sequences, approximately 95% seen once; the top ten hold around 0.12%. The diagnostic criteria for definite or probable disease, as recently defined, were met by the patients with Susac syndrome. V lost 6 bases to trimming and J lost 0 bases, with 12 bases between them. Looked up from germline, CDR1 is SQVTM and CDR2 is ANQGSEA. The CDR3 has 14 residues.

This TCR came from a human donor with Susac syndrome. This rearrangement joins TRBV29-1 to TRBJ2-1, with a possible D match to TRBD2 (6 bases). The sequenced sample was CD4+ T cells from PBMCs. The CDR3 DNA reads TGCAGCGTCGGGACTGCGTTCTCCTACAATGAGCAGTTCTTC. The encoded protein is CSVGTAFSYNEQFF.